One sample yielded the 7 T cell receptor beta chains listed below, sequenced in a study of vaccination effects on CD4 cells after COVID-19. Within the ViraFEST assay, antigen-specific CD4+ T cells underwent expansion with viral peptide pools prior to sequencing. With more than 9 days of culture completed, CD4+ T cells were isolated. Sometime from March through December 2020, the person acquired a SARS-CoV-2 infection that PCR confirmed. Assay used: immunoSEQ multiplex PCR; TCRdb lists only in-frame clones, some missing. The table shows around 50,000 clones, with 75% to 85% occurring only once. Their cognate antigens are unknown. The specimen was CD4+ T cells from PBMCs cultured with HIV peptides, collected before COVID-19 vaccination. Documented subset: HIV-1 Nef peptide pool negative control/reference culture. The receptors originated from a human donor who had a prior SARS-CoV-2 infection.

This clone was seen once. The chain employs TRBV9 and TRBJ2-1; D is perhaps TRBD2 (6 bases). Germline V gene sequence: CDR1 SGDLS, CDR2 YYNGEE. The CDR3 covers 18 residues. Deletions cut 0 bases from V and 0 bases from J, with 16 bases between. CDR3 region: CASSVALGRESSYNEQFF. The CDR3 coding sequence is TGTGCCAGCAGCGTAGCCCTCGGGCGGGAAAGCTCCTACAATGAGCAGTTCTTC.

The gene calls are TRBV15 and TRBJ2-7; TRBD2 matches 9 bases. The CDR3 covers 18 residues. Trimming took 0 bases from V and 2 from J; bases not matched to a gene: 11. Germline V CDR1 and CDR2: LNHNV, YYDKDF (reference sequence). This CDR3 reads CATSRDRVSGSVAYEQYF. The CDR3 nucleotides read TGTGCCACCAGCAGAGATCGGGTTAGCGGGAGTGTCGCCTACGAGCAGTACTTC.

The J gene is TRBJ2-2, the V gene TRBV4-3; D not resolved. Trimming took off 6 bases at V and 3 bases at J, with 14 bases between the two ends. Germline V gene sequence: CDR1 LGHNA, CDR2 YSLEER. The CDR3 extends over 15 amino acids. Here the CDR3 reads CASRMMLSDTGELFF. CDR3 bases: TGCGCCAGCAGGATGATGTTATCGGACACCGGGGAGCTGTTTTTT.

The sample holds a few counts of this clone. The chain is built from TRBV5-4 and TRBJ2-5, with TRBD2 matching 10 bases. V gave up 0 bases and J gave up 7 bases; unmatched junction bases: 9. The CDR3 runs 16 residues. The V gene's germline CDR1 is SGHNT and CDR2 YYREEE (reference sequence). This chain's CDR3 is CASSLASSGSGGTQYF. In DNA, the CDR3 is TGTGCCAGCAGCTTGGCTTCTAGCGGGAGTGGCGGGACCCAGTACTTC.

This clone was picked up a small number of times. The chain carries TRBV7-2 and TRBJ2-7, with 10 bases matching TRBD2. J gave up 9 bases and V 1 base, and 6 bases lay outside the gene matches. Germline V gives CDR1 SGHTA, CDR2 FQGNSA. CDR3 length equals 14 residues. The CDR3 reads CASSLGLAGGRQYF. CDR3 DNA: TGTGCCAGCAGCTTAGGACTAGCGGGTGGAAGGCAGTACTTC.

This rearrangement joins TRBV6-5 to TRBJ1-4, with D perhaps matching TRBD1 (6 bases). The CDR3 is 14 residues long. Trimming pared 6 bases from V and 8 bases from J, leaving 16 bases between. Germline V gene sequence: CDR1 MNHEY, CDR2 SVGAGI. CDR3 amino acids: CASRREGGSEKLFF. CDR3 coding DNA: TGTGCCAGCAGAAGGGAGGGGGGCTCCGAAAAACTGTTTTTT.

This clone was seen once. The CDR3 DNA is TGTGCCAGCAGCTCTCGTACCTGGGGCCCCGCTTTCTTT. Translation: CASSSRTWGPAFF. This chain connects TRBV5-6 to TRBJ1-1; D is perhaps TRBD1 (5 bases). V lost 3 bases and J 11 bases, leaving 17 bases between the germline ends. The CDR3 spans 13 residues. Germline-derived CDR1 and CDR2 are SGHDT and YYEEEE. The full variable domain, rest sourced from reference TRBV5-6 and TRBJ1-1, is DAGVTQSPTHLIKTRGQQVTLRCSPKSGHDTVSWYQQALGQGPQFIFQYYEEEERQRGNFPDRFSGHQFPNYSSELNVNALLLGDSALYLCASSSRTWGPAFFGQGTRLTVV.